This is a list of T cell receptor beta chains from one sample in a study of blood T cell dynamics during melanoma immunotherapy. Clones were read by immunoSEQ multiplex PCR, and TCRdb kept only the in-frame ones, dropping some. Here the sample spans more than 8,000 clones, 70% to 90% being singletons. The specimen was blood, collected from a patient treated with checkpoint blockade. The receptors were gathered from a human donor with melanoma. CDR3s include the opening cysteine and the closing phenylalanine or tryptophan. D genes are given only for firm matches. Clone size appears in some rows only: once, few, many, or a class for an expanded clone.

>NA|TRBV6-5|NA|TRBJ1-3
TGTGCCAGCAGCCGCTCGGAGCAAGGTGGAAACACCATATATTTT
CASSRSEQGGNTIYF
>TRBD1|TRBV18|NA|TRBJ1-2
TGTGCCAGCTCACAGGGACAGGGGGATGGCTACACCTTC
CASSQGQGDGYTF
>NA|TRBV12-2|NA|TRBJ1-3
TGTGCAAGTCGCTTAGCCACGGACAGGGGAAACACCATATATTTT
CASRLATDRGNTIYF
>NA|TRBV18|NA|TRBJ2-7
TGTGCCAGCTCACCCGACGGTGAGCACGAGCAGTACTTC
CASSPDGEHEQYF
>NA|TRBV5-1|NA|TRBJ1-1
TGCGCCAGCAGCTTGGTCGGGAATGAAGCTTTCTTT
CASSLVGNEAFF
>NA|TRBV6-1|NA|TRBJ2-7
TGTGCCAGCAGCATTATACAGGGAAACGAGCAGTACTTC
CASSIIQGNEQYF
>NA|TRBV30|NA|TRBJ1-1
TGTGCCTGGACCCGAGCGGGGTGGGGGGGAGCTTTCTTT
CAWTRAGWGGAFF
>NA|TRBV5-1|NA|TRBJ1-6
TGCGCCAGCAGCCCAGCGGGTACAGGGAATTCACCCCTCCACTTT
CASSPAGTGNSPLHF
>TRBD2|TRBV7-9|NA|TRBJ2-3
TGTGCCAGCAGCTTAGAGGTGTGGACTAGCAAGCAGTATTTT
CASSLEVWTSKQYF
>TRBD1|TRBV7-9|NA|TRBJ1-5
TGTGCCAGCAGCCGACAGGGGAGCAATCAGCCCCAGCATTTT
CASSRQGSNQPQHF
>TRBD1|TRBV7-9|NA|TRBJ1-1
TGTGCCAGCAGCTCCGGGACAGGGGGTGATACTGAAGCTTTCTTT
CASSSGTGGDTEAFF
>TRBD1|TRBV27|few|TRBJ1-6
TGTGCCAGCAGTTTAAGCGGACTTGTAGGGGGCAATGGAGCACCCCTCCACTTT
CASSLSGLVGGNGAPLHF
>TRBD1|TRBV18|NA|TRBJ1-2
TGTGCCAGCTCACCAATCAGGGGGCTCTATGGCTACACCTTC
CASSPIRGLYGYTF
>TRBD1|TRBV5-1|NA|TRBJ1-4
TGCGCCAGCAGACAGGGGGCGACTGAAAAACTGTTTTTT
CASRQGATEKLFF
>NA|TRBV27|NA|TRBJ1-1
TGTGCCAGCAGTCAACCAGGGTTAGGGGTGAACACTGAAGCTTTCTTT
CASSQPGLGVNTEAFF
>NA|TRBV5-5|NA|TRBJ2-7
TGTGCCAGCAGCTTGGCGCCGTCTAGGGGAGGCTCCTACGAGCAGTACTTC
CASSLAPSRGGSYEQYF
>NA|TRBV28|once|TRBJ1-2
TGTGCCAGCAGCATCCCGAGACGGAACTATGGCTACACCTTC
CASSIPRRNYGYTF
>NA|TRBV7-8|NA|TRBJ2-7
TGTGCCAGCAGCTTGACTAAGGACTACGAGCAGTACTTC
CASSLTKDYEQYF
>TRBD1|TRBV9|once|TRBJ1-3
TGTGCCAGCAGCGTAGGTCGGACAGGCTCTGGAAACACCATATATTTT
CASSVGRTGSGNTIYF
>NA|TRBV6-5|NA|TRBJ2-7
TGTGCCAGCAGTTACTCGAATAACAGAGTCGGGAACGAGCAGTACTTC
CASSYSNNRVGNEQYF
>NA|TRBV18|NA|TRBJ2-5
TGTGCCAGCTCGATCTCGGGGGAGACCCAGTACTTC
CASSISGETQYF
>NA|TRBV28|NA|TRBJ1-5
TGTGCCAGCAGTTTATTAGGCAGAAACTTCAATCAGCCCCAGCATTTT
CASSLLGRNFNQPQHF
>TRBD1|TRBV5-8|NA|TRBJ1-5
TGTGCCAGCAGCTACGGGACAGGGCCCAATCAGCCCCAGCATTTT
CASSYGTGPNQPQHF
>NA|TRBV19|NA|TRBJ1-1
TGTGCCAGTAGTCCTGACAGTCTGAACACTGAAGCTTTCTTT
CASSPDSLNTEAFF
>NA|TRBV2|NA|TRBJ1-6
TGTGCCAGCAGAGAAACAATGTTTACACCCCTCCACTTT
CASRETMFTPLHF
>NA|TRBV6-5|NA|TRBJ1-1
TGTGCCAGCAGTTACTCGCCAGGGAGGACTGAAGCTTTCTTT
CASSYSPGRTEAFF
>NA|TRBV5-1|NA|TRBJ2-5
TGCGCCAGCAGCCCTGGGGGGCCCTCCATGGAGACCCAGTACTTC
CASSPGGPSMETQYF
>TRBD2|TRBV19|NA|TRBJ2-7
TGTGCCAGTAGCTGGACTAGCGGGAGCCACGAGCAGTACTTC
CASSWTSGSHEQYF
>NA|TRBV7-3|NA|TRBJ1-1
TGTGCCAGCAGTTATAGGGGCGGACACCCTTCGAACACTGAAGCTTTCTTT
CASSYRGGHPSNTEAFF
>TRBD2|TRBV11-2|NA|TRBJ2-1
TGTGCCAGCAGCTCTAGCGGGAAGTACAATGAGCAGTTCTTC
CASSSSGKYNEQFF
>NA|TRBV4-1|NA|TRBJ1-4
TGCGCCAGCAGCCGATTTTTCGGGGGGACGGTTGAAAAACTGTTTTTT
CASSRFFGGTVEKLFF
>NA|TRBV5-6|NA|TRBJ1-2
TGTGCCAGCAGCTTGGGACAGAATCTCTATGGCTACACCTTC
CASSLGQNLYGYTF
>TRBD1|TRBV5-1|NA|TRBJ2-3
TGCGCCAGCAGCTTACAGGGGTCCACAGATACGCAGTATTTT
CASSLQGSTDTQYF
>NA|TRBV10-2|NA|TRBJ1-1
TGCGCCAGCAGTGAGTGGCAGTCTGACACTGAAGCTTTCTTT
CASSEWQSDTEAFF
>NA|TRBV28|NA|TRBJ2-7
TGTGCCAGCAACCAGGGGCACTACGAGCAGTACTTC
CASNQGHYEQYF
>NA|TRBV19|NA|TRBJ2-7
TGTGCCAGTAAAATCGGTAACGAGCAGTACTTC
CASKIGNEQYF
>NA|TRBV2|NA|TRBJ1-4
TGTGCCAGCACCACGAGGGGTAGACGTGAAAAACTGTTTTTT
CASTTRGRREKLFF
>NA|TRBV18|NA|TRBJ1-1
TGTGCCAGCTCACCCCCGGGGGCGTACTTGAACACTGAAGCTTTCTTT
CASSPPGAYLNTEAFF
>TRBD2|TRBV5-1|NA|TRBJ2-3
TGCGCCAGCAGCGTGGTGGGGACTAGCGGGAGAAGCACAGATACGCAGTATTTT
CASSVVGTSGRSTDTQYF
>NA|TRBV28|NA|TRBJ2-7
TGTGCCAGCAAGAGAGGGGGGCACTACGAGCAGTACTTC
CASKRGGHYEQYF
>NA|TRBV7-9|NA|TRBJ2-7
TGTGCCAGCAGCCACGCGGGACAAAACTACGAGCAGTACTTC
CASSHAGQNYEQYF
>NA|TRBV2|NA|TRBJ2-7
TGTGCCAGCGGAAGGGCCTACGAGCAGTACTTC
CASGRAYEQYF
>TRBD2|TRBV2|NA|TRBJ2-4
TGTGCCAGCGTGACTAGCACGGCCAAAAACATTCAGTACTTC
CASVTSTAKNIQYF
>NA|TRBV5-1|NA|TRBJ2-7
TGCGCCAGCAGCTTGGCCGAGGGCTACGAGCAGTACTTC
CASSLAEGYEQYF
>TRBD1|TRBV29-1|NA|TRBJ2-1
TGCAGCGTTGATTTACAGGGGGGCCACAATGAGCAGTTCTTC
CSVDLQGGHNEQFF
>NA|TRBV15|once|TRBJ1-4
TGTGCCACCAGCGGGATGAGGAATAATGAAAAACTGTTTTTT
CATSGMRNNEKLFF
>NA|TRBV5-1|NA|TRBJ1-6
TGCGCCAGCAGCTTGGACGGGAATAATTCACCCCTCCACTTT
CASSLDGNNSPLHF
>NA|TRBV6-1|NA|TRBJ2-7
TGTGCCAGCAGTGAAGACAGGGTCCCGTACTTC
CASSEDRVPYF
>TRBD2|TRBV18|NA|TRBJ2-7
TGTGCCAGCTCTCTTAGCGGGAGCGGGGACGAGCAGTACTTC
CASSLSGSGDEQYF
>NA|TRBV5-5|NA|TRBJ1-3
TGTGCCAGCAGTACCGGGGGGACCTCTGGAAACACCATATATTTT
CASSTGGTSGNTIYF
>NA|TRBV9|NA|TRBJ1-3
TGTGCCAGCAGCGTCGGGACTCTGGGGGCTGGAAACACCATATATTTT
CASSVGTLGAGNTIYF
>NA|TRBV2|NA|TRBJ1-1
TGTGCCAGCAGACGCGGACAGTACACTGAAGCTTTCTTT
CASRRGQYTEAFF
>NA|TRBV7-9|once|TRBJ1-1
TGTGCCAGCAGCCAAGGTGGGGGGAACACTGAAGCTTTCTTT
CASSQGGGNTEAFF
>NA|TRBV9|once|TRBJ1-3
TGTGCCAGCAGCGGGGCTGGAAACACCATATATTTT
CASSGAGNTIYF
>TRBD1|TRBV7-6|NA|TRBJ1-2
TGTGCCAGCAGCACGACAGGGGCGGGTGGCTACACCTTC
CASSTTGAGGYTF
>TRBD2|TRBV4-3|once|TRBJ2-7
TGCGCCAGCAGCTCCCGGGGAACTAGCGGGGGTCACGAGCAGTACTTC
CASSSRGTSGGHEQYF
>TRBD1|TRBV27|NA|TRBJ2-7
TGTGCCAGCAGTTTAGGGAACAGGGGTTCGGACGAGCAGTACTTC
CASSLGNRGSDEQYF
>TRBD2|TRBV10-3|NA|TRBJ2-7
TGTGCCATCAGCACCGGGACTAGCGACTCCTACGAGCAGTACTTC
CAISTGTSDSYEQYF
>NA|TRBV10-3|NA|TRBJ1-1
TGTGCCATCAGAGGGGTCGACGGCGGGGGAGCTTTCTTT
CAIRGVDGGGAFF
>NA|TRBV20-1|NA|TRBJ1-2
TGCAGTGCTAGAAGCTATGGCTACACCTTC
CSARSYGYTF